These 29 T cell receptor beta chains were all obtained from the same sample, sequenced in a study of breast tumors, draining lymph nodes, adjacent tissues. Breast cancer patients provided tissue from their axillary draining lymph nodes. MiXCR, applied by TCRdb to the multiplex PCR reads, yields one record per CDR3 protein. This table holds some 130,000 distinct CDR3 sequences, approximately 21% found once. Specimen: axillary lymph node tissue. These TCRs come from a female donor with breast cancer. Some clones in this sample may be carry-over from other donors' samples.

The sample holds many counts of this clonotype. The chain recombines TRBV7-3 with TRBJ2-1; the D is unclear. Trimming removed 2 bases at V and 2 bases at J, with 13 bases between. CDR3 size: 16 residues. Germline CDR1 reads SGHTA; CDR2 reads FQGTGA. The CDR3 DNA reads TGTGCCAGCAGCTTAGGCAACAAGCCGCCCTACAATGAGCAGTTCTTC. Encoded protein: CASSLGNKPPYNEQFF. Drawing the rest from reference TRBV7-3 and TRBJ2-1, the complete variable domain is GAGVSQTPSNKVTEKGKYVELRCDPISGHTALYWYRQSLGQGPEFLIYFQGTGAADDSGLPNDRFFAVRPEGSVSTLKIQRTERGDSAVYLCASSLGNKPPYNEQFFGPGTRLTVL.

The sample holds many counts of this clonotype. The genes are TRBV29-1 and TRBJ1-2; D gene uncertain. CDR1 and CDR2 from the germline V gene are SQVTM and ANQGSEA. The CDR3 has 11 residues. Trimming left V 7 bases short and J 7 bases short, with 13 bases between. The CDR3 spells CSDDREGGYTF. CDR3 nucleotide sequence: TGCAGCGACGACCGGGAGGGTGGCTACACCTTC.

A remark on this clonotype: Possible read error: a much larger clone is one base away. The J gene is TRBJ2-7, the V gene TRBV30, with D possibly matching TRBD1 (6 bases). CDR1 is GTSNPN and CDR2 is SVGIG in the germline V gene (reference sequence). The CDR3 totals 14 residues. The CDR3 spells CAWSAWTATYEQCF. The CDR3 DNA sequence: TGTGCCTGGAGTGCCTGGACAGCAACTTACGAGCAGTGCTTC.

This clonotype has at least ten counts. The V and J genes are TRBV13 and TRBJ1-3, with 10 bases aligning to TRBD1. Trimming removed 4 bases from V and 8 bases from J; junction bases left unmatched: 5. From germline, CDR1 is PRHDT and CDR2 FYEKMQ (reference sequence). The CDR3 has 14 residues. CDR3 residues: CASSSRDRGYTIYF. DNA for the CDR3: TGTGCCAGCAGCTCCCGGGACAGGGGATACACCATATATTTT.

This clonotype was seen a handful of times. The chain carries TRBV5-4 and TRBJ2-5, with unresolved D. The germline V gene has CDR1 SGHNT and CDR2 YYREEE (reference sequence). The V gene lost 0 bases and the J gene lost 2 bases, with 8 bases spanning the gap. The CDR3 covers 14 residues. The CDR3: CASSLESGQETQYF. Here the CDR3 DNA reads TGTGCCAGCAGCTTGGAATCAGGTCAAGAGACCCAGTACTTC.

This clonotype has ten or more counts. CDR3 sequence reads: CSARDGSTGPTYEQYF. The CDR3, as DNA: TGCAGTGCTAGAGATGGGTCGACGGGACCCACTTACGAGCAGTACTTC. The chain recombines TRBV20-1 with TRBJ2-7; D tentatively fits TRBD1 or TRBD2 (5 bases each). Trimming left V 0 bases short and J 4 bases short, with 19 bases between. CDR3 size: 16 residues. Germline loops: CDR1 DFQATT, CDR2 SNEGSKA (reference sequence).

This clonotype was counted only a few times. The chain couples TRBV6-6 to TRBJ2-1, with a weak D call TRBD1 (6 bases). The germline V gene has CDR1 MNHNY and CDR2 SVGAGI (reference sequence). This CDR3 comprises 16 residues. Trimming shortened V by 5 bases and J by 9 bases, and 23 bases separated the two germline ends. The CDR3 sequence: CASSHDPRGLGAEQFF. The CDR3 DNA sequence: TGTGCCAGCAGTCACGACCCCCGGGGCCTGGGGGCTGAGCAGTTCTTC.

A remark on this clonotype: A read error is possible here, since a much larger clone lies one base away. This chain links TRBV18 with TRBJ2-1, with D perhaps TRBD2 (6 bases). Per germline, CDR1 KGHSH and CDR2 LQKENI. This CDR3 comprises 14 residues. This CDR3 reads CANSPTGGYNEQFF. The DNA of the CDR3 is TGTGCCAACTCACCAACCGGGGGCTACAATGAGCAGTTCTTC.

A note on this clonotype: Possible read error: a much larger clone is one base away. The V call is TRBV5-4, the J call TRBJ2-7; D may match TRBD1 or TRBD2 (6 bases each). This CDR3 region has 13 residues. Germline-derived CDR1 and CDR2 are SGHNT and YYREEE (reference sequence). V shed 5 bases and J shed 7 bases, with 16 bases lying between them. The chain's CDR3 is CASSRGVNNEQYF. CDR3 sequence (DNA): TGTGCCAGCAGTAGGGGGGTGAACAATGAGCAGTACTTC.

Comment on this clonotype: A much larger clone sits a single nucleotide away, making a read error possible. The chain couples TRBV11-2 to TRBJ2-1, with D hard to call. Germline V lookup: CDR1 SGHAT, CDR2 FQNNGV. The CDR3 extends over 15 amino acids. CDR3 sequence: CAGSLRVSSYNEQFF. In DNA, the CDR3 is TGTGCCGGCAGCTTACGAGTAAGCTCCTACAATGAGCAGTTCTTC.

With respect to this clonotype: Since a much larger clone is just one base distant, this may be a read error. The conserved final phenylalanine or tryptophan is absent from the CDR3, which likely points to a read error. The limits of the CDR3 on the DNA are not certain, so only TCRdb's listed CDR3 is given. The chain recombines TRBV11-2 with TRBJ2-1; the table's D call, TRBD1, was not checked against the DNA. Per the germline V gene, CDR1 is SGHAT and CDR2 is FQNNGV. A total of 14 residues make up the CDR3, ends included. The CDR3 sequence is CASSLGVGSPGPFL.

There are many counts of this clonotype. This chain joins TRBV4-1 and TRBJ2-3; TRBD2 agrees at 11 bases. This CDR3 has 18 residues. The V gene end was trimmed by 0 bases and the J gene end by 6 bases; junction bases not matched to a gene: 11. CDR1 and CDR2 from the germline V gene are MGHRA and YSYEKL. CDR3 sequence: CASSQERGTSGSFDTQYF. CDR3 DNA sequence: TGCGCCAGCAGCCAAGAACGGGGCACTAGCGGGAGTTTTGATACGCAGTATTTT.

This clonotype was detected ten times or more. This chain joins TRBV28 and TRBJ1-6; no clear D gene. Germline V CDR1 and CDR2: MDHEN, SYDVKM. The CDR3 contains 15 residues. V was pared by 3 bases and J by 9 bases, with 15 bases between. The DNA of the CDR3 is TGTGCCAGCAGTTTCGGAATACCTGGTACTTCACCCCTCCACTTT. It translates to CASSFGIPGTSPLHF.

This clonotype turned up a few times. The V gene is TRBV28, the J gene TRBJ2-5; D gene unclear. Germline V CDR1 and CDR2: MDHEN, SYDVKM. Trimming shortened V by 6 bases and J by 4 bases, and 12 bases separated the two germline ends. This CDR3 contains 13 residues. The CDR3 sequence: CASSPRIGETQYF. The CDR3 bases are TGTGCCAGCAGCCCACGGATAGGAGAGACCCAGTACTTC. Full variable domain (outside the CDR3, taken from reference TRBV28 and TRBJ2-5): DVKVTQSSRYLVKRTGEKVFLECVQDMDHENMFWYRQDPGLGLRLIYFSYDVKMKEKGDIPEGYSVSREKKERFSLILESASTNQTSMYLCASSPRIGETQYFGPGTRLLVL.

This clonotype has a count of ten or more. The chain couples TRBV5-4 to TRBJ2-3; D is possibly TRBD2 (5 bases). Trimming took 4 bases from V and 1 from J, leaving 7 bases between them. Germline values: CDR1 SGHNT, CDR2 YYREEE (reference sequence). CDR3 length: 13 amino acids. CDR3 DNA sequence: TGTGCCAGCAGCACCGGGGGCACAGATACGCAGTATTTT. The encoded protein is CASSTGGTDTQYF.

This clonotype has ten or more counts. CDR3 DNA sequence: TGTGCCTGGAGTGAGGGACAGGGCGAGCAGTACTTC. Residues: CAWSEGQGEQYF. This rearrangement joins TRBV30 to TRBJ2-7; 9 bases match TRBD1. V trimming: 1 base; J trimming: 6 bases; junction bases outside the gene matches: 1. Germline CDR1 and CDR2: GTSNPN and SVGIG (reference sequence). The CDR3 sequence is 12 residues long.

At least ten counts were recorded for this clonotype. The chain joins TRBV10-3 to TRBJ2-1, with D perhaps matching TRBD2 (6 bases). Germline V gene lookup returns CDR1 ENHRY and CDR2 SYGVKD. The CDR3 is made up of 14 amino acids. Trimming pared 8 bases from V and 0 bases from J, leaving 11 bases between. The DNA of the CDR3 is TGTGCCATCGGAGGGCAGAGCTCCTACAATGAGCAGTTCTTC. As protein: CAIGGQSSYNEQFF.

As regards this clonotype: Just one base apart from a much larger clone, this may be a read error. Given the absence of the conserved phenylalanine or tryptophan at the CDR3 end, a read error is likely. The chain employs TRBV19 and TRBJ1-2; 7 nucleotides agree with TRBD1. CDR3 size: 12 residues. Looked up from germline, CDR1 is LNHDA and CDR2 is SQIVND (reference sequence). J was trimmed by 8 bases and V by 5 bases; bases with no gene match: 5. The CDR3 DNA sequence: TGTGCCAGTAGTTTTGGACAGGAAGGCTACACCCTC. It translates to CASSFGQEGYTL.

In its sample, this clonotype was seen many times. The chain recombines TRBV28 with TRBJ2-7; 7 bases map to TRBD2. Per the germline V gene, CDR1 is MDHEN and CDR2 is SYDVKM. The CDR3 covers 14 residues. V shed 6 bases, J shed 0 bases, and the junction held 5 bases outside the gene matches. This CDR3 is CASRLAGLSYEQYF. In DNA, the CDR3 is TGTGCCAGCAGGTTAGCGGGCCTCTCCTACGAGCAGTACTTC.

This clonotype was recorded many times. The rearrangement joins TRBV19 to TRBJ1-2; TRBD1 aligns across 7 bases. The V gene's germline CDR1 is LNHDA and CDR2 SQIVND (reference sequence). This CDR3 contains 15 residues. V lost 5 bases, J lost 4 bases, and 10 bases stayed unmatched. The CDR3 sequence is CASSSRSGTAYGYTF. The CDR3 DNA is TGTGCCAGTAGTTCCCGCTCCGGGACAGCCTATGGCTACACCTTC. Combining the CDR3 with reference TRBV19 and TRBJ1-2 gives the whole variable domain DGGITQSPKYLFRKEGQNVTLSCEQNLNHDAMYWYRQDPGQGLRLIYYSQIVNDFQKGDIAEGYSVSREKKESFPLTVTSAQKNPTAFYLCASSSRSGTAYGYTFGSGTRLTVV.

This clonotype was counted many times. The chain uses TRBV3-1 and TRBJ2-7; D gene uncertain. The CDR3 is 15 amino acids. CDR1 LGHDT and CDR2 YNNKEL come from the germline V gene (reference sequence). Trimming took off 4 bases at V and 7 bases at J, with 20 bases between the two ends. CDR3 nucleotides: TGTGCCAGCAGCCCCAGTTCCACCTCTGGGATAGAGCAGTACTTC. Translation: CASSPSSTSGIEQYF.

For this clonotype: A much larger clone differs by one base, so this may be a read error. The rearrangement links TRBV12-3 or TRBV12-4 to TRBJ1-3; D uncertain. This CDR3 has 15 residues. The CDR3 reads CASSWGWASENTIYF. The CDR3, as DNA: TGTGCCAGCAGCTGGGGTTGGGCCTCTGAAAACACCATATATTTT.

This sequence joins TRBV18 and TRBJ1-5, with unresolved D. The V gene lost 2 bases and the J gene lost 0 bases, with 11 bases spanning the gap. CDR1 and CDR2 from the germline V gene are KGHSH and LQKENI. This CDR3 contains 16 residues. The CDR3 reads CASSPEHSNSNQPQHF. CDR3 coding DNA: TGTGCCAGCTCACCAGAGCATAGTAATAGCAATCAGCCCCAGCATTTT.

Details on this clonotype: A much larger clone lies one base from this, so it may be a read error. V and J are TRBV4-2 and TRBJ1-4, with a possible D match to TRBD1 (5 bases). Germline assignment: CDR1 LGHNA and CDR2 YNFKEQ. The CDR3 is 16 residues long. This CDR3 reads CASSQPQGPAYEELFF. The CDR3 nucleotides are TGTGCCAGCAGCCAACCCCAGGGTCCAGCCTATGAAGAACTGTTTTTT.

This clonotype was observed at least ten times. The chain recombines TRBV18 with TRBJ1-2, with TRBD1 matching over 7 bases. Unmatched junction bases numbered 7, after V lost 0 bases and J lost 3 bases. Germline V gives CDR1 KGHSH, CDR2 LQKENI. The CDR3 spans 16 residues. This chain's CDR3 is CASSPPGHRGDYGYTF. In nucleotides, the CDR3 is TGTGCCAGCTCACCACCGGGACACAGGGGTGACTATGGCTACACCTTC.

This clonotype was counted ten times or more. V and J are TRBV7-8 and TRBJ1-5, with a tentative D call TRBD1 (5 bases). The ends were cut back, 1 base at V and 5 bases at J, with 9 bases in the middle. The CDR3 loop spans 14 amino acids. Germline lookup yields CDR1 SGHVS and CDR2 FQNEAQ. The CDR3 DNA follows: TGTGCCAGCAGCTTAGGGGGGGGGGATCAGCCCCAGCATTTT. It yields the protein CASSLGGGDQPQHF.

The table lists this clonotype with many counts. CDR3 in amino acids: CASSWTSGGVTDTQYF. The CDR3 bases are TGCGCCAGCAGCTGGACTAGCGGAGGGGTCACAGATACGCAGTATTTT. The chain carries TRBV5-1 and TRBJ2-3; TRBD2 aligns across 10 bases. CDR3 length equals 16 residues. After removal of 3 bases from V and 2 bases from J, the junction contained 6 bases not matched to a gene. CDR1 is SGHRS and CDR2 is YFSETQ in the germline V gene. Full variable domain (outside the CDR3, taken from reference TRBV5-1 and TRBJ2-3): KAGVTQTPRYLIKTRGQQVTLSCSPISGHRSVSWYQQTPGQGLQFLFEYFSETQRNKGNFPGRFSGRQFSNSRSEMNVSTLELGDSALYLCASSWTSGGVTDTQYFGPGTRLTVL.

To note about this clonotype: A much bigger clone sits one base away, suggesting this may be a read error. The chain has TRBV12-3 or TRBV12-4 and TRBJ1-2, with 7 bases identical to TRBD1. CDR3 length equals 11 residues. The CDR3 region has the DNA TGTACCAGCAGACAGGGTGGAGGCTACACCTTC. It is translated as CTSRQGGGYTF.

As regards this clonotype: Given a much more abundant clone one base away, this may be a read error. This rearrangement joins TRBV2 to TRBJ1-2; TRBD1 aligns across 8 bases. CDR1 and CDR2 (germline): SNHLY, FYNNEI. J was trimmed by 7 bases and V by 7 bases; bases with no gene match: 17. The CDR3 sequence is 16 residues long. The CDR3 spells CASNERGTGGSPGYTF. DNA for the CDR3: TGTGCCAGCAACGAAAGGGGGACAGGAGGGTCTCCTGGCTACACCTTC.